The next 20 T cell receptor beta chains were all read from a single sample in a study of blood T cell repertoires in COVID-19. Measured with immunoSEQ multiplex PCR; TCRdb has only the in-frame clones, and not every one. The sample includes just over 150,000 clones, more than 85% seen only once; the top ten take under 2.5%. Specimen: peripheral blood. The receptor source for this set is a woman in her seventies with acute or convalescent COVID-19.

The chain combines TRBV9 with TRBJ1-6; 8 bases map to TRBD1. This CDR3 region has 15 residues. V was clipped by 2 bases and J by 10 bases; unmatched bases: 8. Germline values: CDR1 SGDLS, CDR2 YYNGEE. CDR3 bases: TGTGCCAGCAGCGTCGAGGACAGGGTGGGATCACCCCTCCACTTT. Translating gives CASSVEDRVGSPLHF.

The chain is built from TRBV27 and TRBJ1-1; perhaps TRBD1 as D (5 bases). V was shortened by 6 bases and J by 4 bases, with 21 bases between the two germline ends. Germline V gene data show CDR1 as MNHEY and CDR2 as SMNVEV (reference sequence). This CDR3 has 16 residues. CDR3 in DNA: TGTGCCAGCAGCCTGGACATCCCCCTGGGGGGCACTGAAGCTTTCTTT. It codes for CASSLDIPLGGTEAFF.

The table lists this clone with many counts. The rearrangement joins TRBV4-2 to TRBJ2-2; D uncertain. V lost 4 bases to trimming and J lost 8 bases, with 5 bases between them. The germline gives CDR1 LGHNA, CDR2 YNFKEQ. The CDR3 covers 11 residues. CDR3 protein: CASSRPGELFF. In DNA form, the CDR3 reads TGTGCCAGCAGCCGTCCAGGGGAGCTGTTTTTT.

Written as DNA, the CDR3 is TGCGCCAGCAGCTTGGGTACTGGAGCAGATACGCAGTATTTT. Protein sequence: CASSLGTGADTQYF. The chain is built from TRBV5-1 and TRBJ2-3; unclear D gene. Germline V CDR1 and CDR2: SGHRS, YFSETQ. This CDR3 comprises 14 residues. The germline V and J ends were trimmed by 0 bases and 4 bases, with 9 bases remaining between them. The full variable domain, with the rest looked up from reference TRBV5-1 and TRBJ2-3, is KAGVTQTPRYLIKTRGQQVTLSCSPISGHRSVSWYQQTPGQGLQFLFEYFSETQRNKGNFPGRFSGRQFSNSRSEMNVSTLELGDSALYLCASSLGTGADTQYFGPGTRLTVL.

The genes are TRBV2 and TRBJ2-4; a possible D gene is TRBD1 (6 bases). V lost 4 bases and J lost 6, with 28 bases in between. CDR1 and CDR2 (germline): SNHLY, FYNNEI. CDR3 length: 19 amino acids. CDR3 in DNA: TGTGCCAGCAGTGGGGCAGGGGCCGAATATGTCAGGCCTTTAAACATTCAGTACTTC. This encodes CASSGAGAEYVRPLNIQYF.

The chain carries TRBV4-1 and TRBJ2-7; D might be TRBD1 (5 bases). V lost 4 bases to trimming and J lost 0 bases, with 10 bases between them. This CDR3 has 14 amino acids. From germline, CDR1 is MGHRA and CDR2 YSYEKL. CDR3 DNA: TGCGCCAGCAGCCGCTCAGGGTACTCCTACGAGCAGTACTTC. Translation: CASSRSGYSYEQYF.

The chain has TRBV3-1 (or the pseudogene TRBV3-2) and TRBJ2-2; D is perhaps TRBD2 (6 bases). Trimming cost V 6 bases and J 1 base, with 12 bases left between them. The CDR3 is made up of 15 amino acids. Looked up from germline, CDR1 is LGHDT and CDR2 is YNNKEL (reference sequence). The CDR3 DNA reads TGTGCCAGCAGTCGGTCGGGGGTGAACACCGGGGAGCTGTTTTTT. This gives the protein CASSRSGVNTGELFF.

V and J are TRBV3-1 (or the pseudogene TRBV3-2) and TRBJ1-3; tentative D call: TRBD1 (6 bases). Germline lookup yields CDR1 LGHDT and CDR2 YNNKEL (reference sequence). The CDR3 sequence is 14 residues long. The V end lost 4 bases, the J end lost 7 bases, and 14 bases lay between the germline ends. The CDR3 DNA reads TGTGCCAGCAGCCGCAGAACAGGGTCCAACACCATATATTTT. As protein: CASSRRTGSNTIYF.

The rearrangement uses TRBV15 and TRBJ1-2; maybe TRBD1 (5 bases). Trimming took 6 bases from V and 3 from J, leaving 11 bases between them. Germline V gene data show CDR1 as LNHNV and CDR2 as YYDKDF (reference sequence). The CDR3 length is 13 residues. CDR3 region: CATRVAGYYGYTF. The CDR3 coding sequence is TGTGCCACCAGAGTTGCAGGGTACTATGGCTACACCTTC. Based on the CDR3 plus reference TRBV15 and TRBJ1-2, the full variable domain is DAMVIQNPRYQVTQFGKPVTLSCSQTLNHNVMYWYQQKSSQAPKLLFHYYDKDFNNEADTPDNFQSRRPNTSFCFLDIRSPGLGDTAMYLCATRVAGYYGYTFGSGTRLTVV.

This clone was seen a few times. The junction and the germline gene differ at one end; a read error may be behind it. The CDR3 is CASSQEMGDRNF. CDR3 DNA sequence: TGCGCCAGCAGCCAAGAGATGGGGGACAGGAACTTT. The chain employs TRBV4-1 and TRBJ1-1, with TRBD1 matching 8 bases. The CDR3 is 12 residues long. CDR1 is MGHRA and CDR2 is YSYEKL in the germline V gene.

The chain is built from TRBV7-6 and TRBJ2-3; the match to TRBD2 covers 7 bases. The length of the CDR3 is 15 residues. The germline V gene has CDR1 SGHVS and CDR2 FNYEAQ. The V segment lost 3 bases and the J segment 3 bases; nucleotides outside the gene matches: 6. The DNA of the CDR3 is TGTGCCAGCAGCTTGGGGGGGATTGGTACAGATACGCAGTATTTT. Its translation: CASSLGGIGTDTQYF.

The CDR3 DNA follows: TGTGCTAGTGGTACCCCGCGGACCGGGAGGGTCGCCGAGCAGTACTTC. This codes for CASGTPRTGRVAEQYF. The gene calls are TRBV12-5 and TRBJ2-7, with TRBD2 matching over 8 bases. Germline CDR1 reads LGHNT; CDR2 reads FRNRAP. The trim removed 5 bases at V and 6 bases at J, leaving 15 bases unmatched. CDR3 length: 16 residues.

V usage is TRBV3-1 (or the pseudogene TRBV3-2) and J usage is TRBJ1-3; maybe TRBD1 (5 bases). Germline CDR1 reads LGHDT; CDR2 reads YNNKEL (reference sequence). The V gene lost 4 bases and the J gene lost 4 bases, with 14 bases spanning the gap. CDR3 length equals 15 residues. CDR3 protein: CASSRTRAGGNTIYF. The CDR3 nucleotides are TGTGCCAGCAGCCGAACCCGGGCAGGGGGAAACACCATATATTTT.

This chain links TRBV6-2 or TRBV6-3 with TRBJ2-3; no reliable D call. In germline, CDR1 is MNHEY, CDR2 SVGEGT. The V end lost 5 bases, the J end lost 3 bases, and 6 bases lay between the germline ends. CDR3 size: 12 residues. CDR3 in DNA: TGTGCCAGCAGTGACACTACAGATACGCAGTATTTT. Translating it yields CASSDTTDTQYF.

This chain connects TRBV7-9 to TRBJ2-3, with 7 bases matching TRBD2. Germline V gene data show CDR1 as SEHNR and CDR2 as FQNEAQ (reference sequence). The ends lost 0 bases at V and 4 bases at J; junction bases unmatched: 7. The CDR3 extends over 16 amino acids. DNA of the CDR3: TGTGCCAGCAGCTTAGCCCCTAGCGGAGGGGCAGATACGCAGTATTTT. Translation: CASSLAPSGGADTQYF. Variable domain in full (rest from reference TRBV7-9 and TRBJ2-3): DTGVSQNPRHKITKRGQNVTFRCDPISEHNRLYWYRQTLGQGPEFLTYFQNEAQLEKSRLLSDRFSAERPKGSFSTLEIQRTEQGDSAMYLCASSLAPSGGADTQYFGPGTRLTVL.

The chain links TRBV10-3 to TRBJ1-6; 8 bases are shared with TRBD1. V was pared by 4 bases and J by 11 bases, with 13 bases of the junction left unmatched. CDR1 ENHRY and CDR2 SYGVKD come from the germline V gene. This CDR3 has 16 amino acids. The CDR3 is CAISVGTRQGSTPLHF. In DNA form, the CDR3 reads TGTGCCATCAGTGTAGGGACTCGACAGGGGTCGACACCCCTCCACTTT.

CDR3 in amino acids: CASSLIQGERNTEAFF. CDR3 in DNA: TGTGCCAGCTCACTAATCCAGGGGGAAAGAAACACTGAAGCTTTCTTT. The chain uses TRBV18 and TRBJ1-1; 7 nucleotides match TRBD1. Germline trimming cut 4 bases from V and 2 bases from J; bases unmatched to any gene: 10. Looked up from germline, CDR1 is KGHSH and CDR2 is LQKENI. The CDR3 loop spans 16 amino acids. Combining the CDR3 with reference TRBV18 and TRBJ1-1 gives the whole variable domain NAGVMQNPRHLVRRRGQEARLRCSPMKGHSHVYWYRQLPEEGLKFMVYLQKENIIDESGMPKERFSAEFPKEGPSILRIQQVVRGDSAAYFCASSLIQGERNTEAFFGQGTRLTVV.

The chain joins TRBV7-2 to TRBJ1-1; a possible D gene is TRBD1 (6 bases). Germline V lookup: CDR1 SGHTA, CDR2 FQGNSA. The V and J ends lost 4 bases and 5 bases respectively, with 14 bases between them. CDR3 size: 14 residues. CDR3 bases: TGTGCCAGCAGCTCTCAACAGGGTTTAACTGAAGCTTTCTTT. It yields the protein CASSSQQGLTEAFF.

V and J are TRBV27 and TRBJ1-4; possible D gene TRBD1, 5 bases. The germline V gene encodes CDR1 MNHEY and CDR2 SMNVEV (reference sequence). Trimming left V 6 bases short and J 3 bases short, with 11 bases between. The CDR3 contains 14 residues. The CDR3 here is CASRRGGANEKLFF. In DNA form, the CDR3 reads TGTGCCAGCAGGAGAGGAGGGGCTAATGAAAAACTGTTTTTT.

DNA of the CDR3: TGTGCCAGCAGTTTCGGGCGGGGCCCTGAGCAGTTCTTC. Translation gives CASSFGRGPEQFF. The chain recombines TRBV28 with TRBJ2-1; TRBD2 might be the D (6 bases). The length of the CDR3 is 13 residues. Germline V gene data show CDR1 as MDHEN and CDR2 as SYDVKM. The V and J ends lost 3 bases and 9 bases respectively, with 12 bases between them.